This T cell receptor (beta chain) emerged from a study of graft-versus-host responses after intestinal transplantation. Background on the study: Each recipient received anti-thymocyte globulin induction, then tacrolimus and steroids for about three years.

Study findings and constraints: Declines in HvG clones occurring early post-transplant were associated with peak circulating GvH clone levels. Analysis identified GvH clones in recipient marrow, with some appearing first in ileum or blood. In patients with graft-donor T cell macrochimerism, allograft graft-versus-host to host-versus-graft clonal ratios were high.

Intraepithelial and lamina propria lymphocytes were freed from processed graft tissue. This clone was counted between two and nine times. Its specificity is not known. This CDR3 comprises 13 residues. The table came from immunoSEQ multiplex PCR; TCRdb's copy has only in-frame clones and leaves some out. The repertoire holds fewer than 20,000 clones, with around 77% as singletons. The chain links TRBV21-1 to TRBJ1-6; TRBD1, as called in the table, went unchecked against the DNA. TRBV21-1 is a pseudogene. This material consisted of ileum tissue, taken roughly 460 days after intestinal transplant. This receptor was identified in a human patient who received an intestinal transplant, so some T cells may come from the graft donor. CDR3 coding DNA: TGTGCCACCCCGACAGAAGTAGGCGCCCCCCTCCACTTT. Amino acid sequence: CATPTEVGAPLHF.